These T cell receptor beta chains were read from a single sample in a study of OX40 agonist ivuxolimab in advanced cancers. The repertoire was sequenced with immunoSEQ multiplex PCR; TCRdb's copy has only in-frame clones and lacks some. The sample lists 55,000 to 90,000 clones; roughly 80% were seen once. The sequenced sample was CD4+ or CD8+ T cells sorted from blood, obtained in a trial of the OX40 agonist ivuxolimab. All receptors come from an adult with an advanced solid tumor such as melanoma, head and neck, liver or kidney cancer. CDR3s include the opening cysteine and the closing phenylalanine or tryptophan. A D gene is named only where the DNA matches it firmly. Size tells how often a clone was seen (once, few, many) or the class of an expanded clone, and some rows leave it out.

j_call d_call clone_size v_call cdr3_aa cdr3_nt
TRBJ1-5 TRBD1 . TRBV5-1 CASSLEGGRNQPQHF TGCGCCAGCAGCTTGGAAGGGGGCCGGAATCAGCCCCAGCATTTT
TRBJ2-3 TRBD2 . TRBV2 CASTRGGGTDTQYF TGTGCCAGCACCCGCGGGGGAGGCACAGATACGCAGTATTTT
TRBJ2-6 . . TRBV5-4 CASSLGGDGANVLTF TGTGCCAGCAGCTTGGGTGGCGATGGGGCCAACGTCCTGACTTTC
TRBJ2-7 TRBD1 . TRBV4-1 CASSQDGQGPYEQYF TGCGCCAGCAGCCAAGATGGACAGGGGCCCTACGAGCAGTACTTC
TRBJ2-4 . few TRBV19 CASSPEPGRNIQYF TGTGCCAGTAGTCCCGAACCGGGAAGAAACATTCAGTACTTC
TRBJ1-1 . . TRBV10-3 CATGDTAGNKAFF TGTGCCACCGGGGATACGGCAGGGAATAAGGCTTTCTTT
TRBJ1-2 . once TRBV29-1 CSVDQRGQANYGYTF TGCAGCGTAGATCAACGGGGACAAGCTAACTATGGCTACACCTTC
TRBJ1-3 . . TRBV7-2 CASSLAGGNTIYF TGTGCCAGCAGCTTAGCCGGTGGAAACACCATATATTTT
TRBJ1-1 . . TRBV27 CASSFLGVQDTEAFF TGTGCCAGCAGTTTTCTTGGGGTACAGGACACTGAAGCTTTCTTT
TRBJ2-2 TRBD1 few TRBV7-6 CASSEQGATGELFF TGTGCCAGCAGCGAACAGGGGGCGACCGGGGAGCTGTTTTTT
TRBJ1-1 TRBD1 . TRBV11-1 CASSLTGQASMNTEAFF TGTGCCAGCAGCTTAACGGGACAGGCCTCTATGAACACTGAAGCTTTCTTT
TRBJ2-5 . . TRBV7-2 CASSLAGETQYF TGTGCCAGCAGCTTAGCGGGAGAGACCCAGTACTTC
TRBJ1-5 TRBD1 . TRBV19 CASSSPDRVVQPQHF TGTGCCAGTAGTAGCCCCGACAGGGTGGTCCAGCCCCAGCATTTT
TRBJ2-3 . . TRBV6-1 CASSVMSVAQYF TGTGCCAGCAGTGTTATGTCGGTTGCGCAGTATTTT
TRBJ1-1 . . TRBV6-5 CASSFRGAATEAFF TGTGCCAGCAGTTTTCGAGGGGCAGCCACTGAAGCTTTCTTT
TRBJ2-1 . . TRBV13 CASSLVAQAYNEQFF TGTGCCAGCAGCTTAGTAGCGCAAGCATACAATGAGCAGTTCTTC
TRBJ2-7 TRBD2 once TRBV9 CASSVGGSSYEQYF TGTGCCAGCAGCGTAGGCGGGAGTTCTTACGAGCAGTACTTC
TRBJ2-4 . . TRBV7-9 CASSRGRQGLENIQYF TGTGCCAGCAGCCGCGGGCGGCAGGGGTTGGAAAACATTCAGTACTTC
TRBJ1-2 . . TRBV30 CAWAGGVNYGYTF TGTGCCTGGGCGGGAGGGGTGAACTATGGCTACACCTTC
TRBJ1-1 . . TRBV7-9 CASSFLPGEAFF TGTGCCAGCAGTTTCTTGCCCGGTGAAGCTTTCTTT
TRBJ1-5 . once TRBV6-1 CASSESWAQPQHF TGTGCCAGCAGTGAAAGTTGGGCCCAGCCCCAGCATTTT
TRBJ1-4 . . TRBV6-6 CASSYGRGGSEKLFF TGTGCCAGCAGTTACGGCAGGGGAGGGAGTGAAAAACTGTTTTTT
TRBJ1-2 . . TRBV5-1 CASSLDGEGYTF TGCGCCAGCAGCTTGGACGGGGAGGGCTACACCTTC
TRBJ2-7 TRBD1 . TRBV7-2 CASSPDRGRSYEQYF TGTGCCAGCAGCCCCGACAGGGGACGCTCCTACGAGCAGTACTTC
TRBJ2-2 TRBD1 . TRBV7-2 CAEGRQGINTGELFF TGTGCCGAGGGCAGACAGGGGATTAACACCGGGGAGCTGTTTTTT
TRBJ1-1 . . TRBV28 CASSLGGADNTEAFF TGTGCCAGCAGTTTGGGCGGAGCCGACAACACTGAAGCTTTCTTT
TRBJ2-1 . . TRBV28 CASSLESSQFF TGTGCCAGCTCTCTGGAATCGTCGCAGTTCTTC
TRBJ2-7 . . TRBV30 CAWSGGAPYEQYF TGTGCCTGGAGTGGCGGGGCACCCTACGAGCAGTACTTC
TRBJ2-4 . . TRBV11-2 CASSLDGSSRYIQYF TGTGCCAGCAGCTTAGATGGTAGCTCTAGGTACATTCAGTACTTC
TRBJ2-7 . medium-sized TRBV5-4 CASSRARDGPFGEQYF TGTGCCAGCAGCCGCGCTCGGGACGGCCCTTTCGGCGAGCAGTACTTC
TRBJ2-6 . . TRBV4-3 CASSQVRFRGRGANVLTF TGCGCCAGCAGCCAAGTTCGGTTTCGCGGCCGTGGGGCCAACGTCCTGACTTTC
TRBJ2-5 . . TRBV29-1 CSVVGGSETQYF TGCAGCGTTGTCGGGGGTAGTGAGACCCAGTACTTC
TRBJ2-5 . . TRBV21-1 CATPKRVRQTQYF TGTGCCACTCCCAAAAGGGTTCGACAGACCCAGTACTTC
TRBJ1-2 TRBD1 . TRBV27 CASSFLGQGTGYTF TGTGCCAGCAGTTTCCTGGGACAGGGGACAGGCTACACCTTC
TRBJ1-3 . . TRBV7-9 CASSLLLGFGNTIYF TGTGCCAGCAGCTTACTACTGGGTTTTGGAAACACCATATATTTT
TRBJ1-5 TRBD1 . TRBV4-1 CASSQEQGAFKPQHF TGCGCCAGCAGCCAAGAACAGGGGGCGTTCAAGCCCCAGCATTTT
TRBJ1-2 TRBD1 . TRBV5-1 CASSLGTGQGMIGYTF TGCGCCAGCAGCTTAGGCACGGGACAGGGGATGATTGGCTACACCTTC
TRBJ1-3 . . TRBV18 CASSPGALPGNTIYF TGTGCCAGCTCACCTGGGGCCCTCCCTGGAAACACCATATATTTT
TRBJ1-1 . . TRBV7-8 CASSLKRQLNTEAFF TGTGCCAGCAGCTTAAAACGACAGTTGAACACTGAAGCTTTCTTT
TRBJ2-3 . once TRBV18 CASSPRTVPPDTQYF TGTGCCAGCTCACCACGAACAGTACCCCCAGATACGCAGTATTTT
TRBJ1-3 . . TRBV7-8 CASSLVLASGNTIYF TGTGCCAGCAGCTTAGTTTTAGCCTCTGGAAACACCATATATTTT
TRBJ1-2 . . TRBV7-9 CASSSSGPYGYTF TGTGCCAGCAGCTCGTCCGGACCCTATGGCTACACCTTC
TRBJ1-2 TRBD1 . TRBV15 CATSRDQGQGEGYTF TGTGCCACCAGCAGAGACCAAGGACAGGGCGAGGGCTACACCTTC
TRBJ2-7 . . TRBV6-6 CASSYRAPYEQYF TGTGCCAGCAGTTACAGGGCACCCTACGAGCAGTACTTC
TRBJ1-4 TRBD1 once TRBV7-2 CASSSDRGGFEKLFF TGTGCCAGCAGCTCAGACAGGGGGGGTTTTGAAAAACTGTTTTTT
TRBJ2-7 . . TRBV27 CASRHSGALSYEQYF TGTGCCAGCAGACACTCCGGGGCTCTCTCCTACGAGCAGTACTTC
TRBJ1-3 TRBD1 . TRBV2 CASSEDRGANTIYF TGTGCCAGCAGTGAGGACAGGGGTGCAAACACCATATATTTT
TRBJ1-1 . . TRBV5-1 CAGKWPDRRSAEAFF TGCGCCGGAAAATGGCCGGATCGGAGGAGCGCTGAAGCTTTCTTT
TRBJ1-5 . . TRBV2 CASSADSSNQPQHF TGTGCCAGCAGTGCGGACAGTAGCAATCAGCCCCAGCATTTT
TRBJ2-3 . . TRBV7-2 CASSLVSAGRTLDTQYF TGTGCCAGCAGCTTAGTATCCGCGGGACGAACCCTAGATACGCAGTATTTT
TRBJ2-3 . . TRBV28 CASSLSVGQSAEYF TGTGCCAGCAGTTTAAGTGTGGGGCAAAGCGCAGAGTATTTT
TRBJ1-2 TRBD1 . TRBV29-1 CSVKIRDRAPYGYTF TGCAGCGTGAAGATCCGGGACAGGGCTCCCTATGGCTACACCTTC
TRBJ1-4 . once TRBV4-3 CASSQSTGGFNEKLFF TGCGCCAGCAGCCAGAGTACGGGGGGATTCAATGAAAAACTGTTTTTT
TRBJ2-5 TRBD1 . TRBV5-1 CASSRWTGGNQETQYF TGCGCCAGCAGCCGATGGACAGGGGGCAACCAAGAGACCCAGTACTTC
TRBJ1-2 . . TRBV28 CASRAQGMSYTF TGTGCCAGCAGGGCACAGGGAATGAGCTACACCTTC
TRBJ1-1 TRBD1 . TRBV6-5 CASNGQGAGDTEAFF TGTGCCAGCAATGGACAGGGGGCAGGGGACACTGAAGCTTTCTTT
TRBJ1-6 . . TRBV5-3 CARSQQRAGMGNSPLHF TGTGCCAGAAGCCAACAACGGGCGGGAATGGGCAATTCACCCCTCCACTTT
TRBJ1-5 . . TRBV7-2 CASSLSASNQPQHF TGTGCCAGCAGCTTATCTGCTAGCAATCAGCCCCAGCATTTT
TRBJ1-1 . . TRBV29-1 CSVWGGLGTEAFF TGCAGCGTATGGGGGGGTTTGGGCACTGAAGCTTTCTTT